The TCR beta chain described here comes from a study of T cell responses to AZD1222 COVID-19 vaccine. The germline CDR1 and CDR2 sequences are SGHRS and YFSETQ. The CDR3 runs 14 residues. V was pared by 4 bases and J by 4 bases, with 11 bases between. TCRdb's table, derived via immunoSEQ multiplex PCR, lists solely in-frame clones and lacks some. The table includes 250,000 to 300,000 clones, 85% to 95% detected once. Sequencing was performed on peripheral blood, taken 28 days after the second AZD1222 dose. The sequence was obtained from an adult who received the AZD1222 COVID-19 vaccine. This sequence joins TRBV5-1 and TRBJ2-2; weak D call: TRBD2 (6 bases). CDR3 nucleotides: TGCGCCAGCAGCCCGGCGGGATCCACCGGGGAGCTGTTTTTT. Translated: CASSPAGSTGELFF.